This T cell receptor (beta chain) was recovered during a study of cytomegalovirus exposure and HLA in healthy donors. With regard to this clone: What it binds is not known.

Trimming shortened V by 0 bases and J by 4 bases, and 18 bases separated the two germline ends. Germline loops: CDR1 LGHNA, CDR2 YNFKEQ. The CDR3 length is 17 residues. Whole-study findings and limits: Cytomegalovirus status was reportedly diagnosed by the classifier with high sensitivity and specificity.

Only in-frame clones appear in the TCRdb table, and some are missing; sequencing was by immunoSEQ multiplex PCR. The table has around 34,000 clones, roughly 93% seen once; the top ten hold 3% to 3.5%. The sample was PBMCs. The rearrangement joins TRBV4-2 to TRBJ1-2; possibly TRBD1 for D (5 bases). The receptor comes from a man aged 18 to 29 in good health and CMV-seronegative. The CDR3 nucleotides read TGTGCCAGCAGCCAAGATTTAGGAGGGGTCATAATCTATGGCTACACCTTC. Protein sequence: CASSQDLGGVIIYGYTF.